A single sample is the source of the 18 T cell receptor beta chains below, sequenced in a study of blood T cells in healthy people across ages (dated by TCRdb to between 2014 and 2017). The library came from 5' RACE. The run used an Illumina HiSeq 2500. A second roughly 6 to 11 cycle PCR used a sample-barcoded 5' primer and a J-beta primer mix. Starting from the raw public reads, TCRdb applied fastp trimming at Q25, assembled clones with MiXCR and retained in-frame beta chains. Every entry covers one CDR3 protein and lists the most common genes and DNA from its rows. The sample table records under 750,000 distinct CDR3 sequences; 40% to 55% of these occur just once. The top ten clones comprise 20% to 25% of the sample. Input material: blood. These receptors were collected from an elderly man in good health.

The rearrangement links TRBV15 to TRBJ2-1; D is perhaps TRBD1 or TRBD2 (6 bases each). Trimming left V 0 bases short and J 9 bases short, with 18 bases between. Per germline, CDR1 LNHNV and CDR2 YYDKDF (reference sequence). CDR3 length equals 16 residues. The CDR3 spells CATSRDTLGGRSEQFF. The DNA of the CDR3 is TGTGCCACCAGCAGAGACACCTTGGGGGGCCGGAGTGAGCAGTTCTTC.

Worth noting for this clonotype: Germline is not matched at one junction end, which may reflect a read error. This sequence joins TRBV3-1 and TRBJ2-1, with 8 positions matching TRBD2. Germline CDR1 LGHDT, CDR2 YNNKEL (reference sequence). The CDR3 spans 12 residues. The CDR3 nucleotides are TGTGCCAGCAGCAAAGATAGCGGGGAGAAGTTCTTC. It specifies CASSKDSGEKFF.

CDR3 loop: CSVEIPSGNTIYF. The CDR3 bases are TGCAGCGTTGAGATACCCTCTGGAAACACCATATATTTT. The chain joins TRBV29-1 to TRBJ1-3; D remains ambiguous. There are 13 residues in the CDR3. Trimming took off 3 bases at V and 0 bases at J, with 6 bases between the two ends. CDR1 and CDR2 (germline): SQVTM, ANQGSEA.

This clonotype was detected only a few times. The J gene is TRBJ2-7, the V gene TRBV4-1; 8 bases fit TRBD2. This CDR3 has 15 residues. The germline V gene has CDR1 MGHRA and CDR2 YSYEKL. The V gene end was trimmed by 3 bases and the J gene end by 3 bases; junction bases not matched to a gene: 7. For the CDR3, the DNA is TGCGCCAGCAGCCATGGACTAGCTAGTGGCTACGAGCAGTACTTC. The encoded protein is CASSHGLASGYEQYF.

This chain joins TRBV9 and TRBJ2-3, with 8 positions matching TRBD2. With 0 bases clipped from V and 3 bases from J, the junction kept 6 bases outside the gene matches. CDR3 length equals 16 residues. Germline CDR1 and CDR2: SGDLS and YYNGEE. The chain's CDR3 is CASSVEAGAGTDTQYF. CDR3 sequence (DNA): TGTGCCAGCAGCGTAGAAGCGGGAGCTGGGACAGATACGCAGTATTTT. Using reference TRBV9 and TRBJ2-3 for the parts outside the CDR3, the full variable domain is DSGVTQTPKHLITATGQRVTLRCSPRSGDLSVYWYQQSLDQGLQFLIQYYNGEERAKGNILERFSAQQFPDLHSELNLSSLELGDSALYFCASSVEAGAGTDTQYFGPGTRLTVL.

This clonotype showed up many times. The chain recombines TRBV6-5 with TRBJ2-1, with 8 bases aligning to TRBD1. The CDR3 consists of 16 residues. Per the germline V gene, CDR1 is MNHEY and CDR2 is SVGAGI. The V and J ends lost 0 bases and 6 bases, in that order; junction bases with no gene match: 7. The CDR3 loop is CASSYSVGQGTNEQFF. The CDR3 nucleotides read TGTGCCAGCAGTTACTCGGTCGGACAGGGAACCAATGAGCAGTTCTTC.

The V call is TRBV6-6, the J call TRBJ1-5; 7 bases are a match to TRBD1. Germline loops: CDR1 MNHNY, CDR2 SVGAGI (reference sequence). With 2 bases clipped from V and 3 bases from J, the junction kept 4 bases outside the gene matches. CDR3 size: 15 residues. The CDR3 bases are TGTGCCAGCAGTTACGAACAGGGGAACAATCAGCCCCAGCATTTT. The encoded protein is CASSYEQGNNQPQHF.

In DNA form, the CDR3 reads TGCGCCAGCAGCGGCGGGGGGCTCTACAATGAGCAGTTCTTC. Translation: CASSGGGLYNEQFF. V is TRBV5-1 and J is TRBJ2-1; TRBD2 agrees at 8 bases. The V and J ends lost 4 bases and 3 bases, in that order; junction bases with no gene match: 3. CDR1 SGHRS and CDR2 YFSETQ come from the germline V gene. The CDR3 covers 14 residues.

This clonotype was picked up a small number of times. This chain connects TRBV4-2 to TRBJ2-6; D gene unclear. V dropped 4 bases and J dropped 1 base, with 11 bases sitting between them. This CDR3 has 16 amino acids. Germline V gene sequence: CDR1 LGHNA, CDR2 YNFKEQ. The CDR3, as DNA: TGTGCCAGCAGCCCCTACACGGTTTCTGGGGCCAACGTCCTGACTTTC. Translated: CASSPYTVSGANVLTF.

The chain uses TRBV7-9 and TRBJ2-1; D possibly matches TRBD1 or TRBD2 (6 bases each). The germline CDR1 and CDR2 sequences are SEHNR and FQNEAQ (reference sequence). The CDR3 is 16 amino acids. V lost 5 bases to trimming and J lost 5 bases, with 19 bases between them. The CDR3 loop reads CASSPSQGLPDNEQFF. In DNA form, the CDR3 reads TGTGCCAGCAGCCCTTCACAGGGACTCCCGGACAATGAGCAGTTCTTC.

This chain joins TRBV3-1 and TRBJ1-1; D not resolved. Trimming removed 2 bases at V and 5 bases at J, with 18 bases between. The CDR3 has 16 amino acids. From germline, CDR1 is LGHDT and CDR2 YNNKEL (reference sequence). The CDR3 DNA follows: TGTGCCAGCAGCCAACTTGAAACCCTCATGGGGACTGAAGCTTTCTTT. This encodes CASSQLETLMGTEAFF.

The chain uses TRBV29-1 and TRBJ2-5; D is possibly TRBD2 (7 bases). This CDR3 region has 13 residues. Per germline, CDR1 SQVTM and CDR2 ANQGSEA. V was cut by 6 bases and J by 5 bases, with 16 bases left in between. CDR3: CSVPSGGGETQYF. The CDR3 coding sequence is TGCAGCGTGCCTAGCGGAGGGGGTGAGACCCAGTACTTC.

This sequence joins TRBV20-1 and TRBJ2-3, with TRBD2 identical over 13 bases. CDR3 length: 14 amino acids. Per the germline V gene, CDR1 is DFQATT and CDR2 is SNEGSKA (reference sequence). V lost 6 bases, J lost 11 bases, and 11 bases stayed unmatched. For the CDR3, the DNA is TGCAGTGCCACTCCGACTAGCGGGAGGAACCTGCAGTATTTT. This encodes CSATPTSGRNLQYF.

The chain is built from TRBV20-1 and TRBJ1-3; D may be TRBD1 (6 bases). Germline V gene sequence: CDR1 DFQATT, CDR2 SNEGSKA (reference sequence). V lost 3 bases and J lost 2, with 14 bases in between. The length of the CDR3 is 15 residues. The CDR3 DNA is TGCAGTGCTAGGAGACTCGGGGGGCCTGGAAACACCATATATTTT. Translating gives CSARRLGGPGNTIYF.

J is TRBJ2-1 and V is TRBV7-2, with 9 positions matching TRBD2. CDR1 SGHTA and CDR2 FQGNSA come from the germline V gene. This CDR3 contains 15 residues. V shed 5 bases and J 5 bases; nucleotides not matched to a gene: 7. CDR3 protein: CASSLRSGGNNEQFF. The CDR3 nucleotides read TGTGCCAGCAGCCTGAGGAGCGGGGGGAACAATGAGCAGTTCTTC.

The chain uses TRBV28 and TRBJ2-7; D is uncertain. The CDR3 sequence is 14 residues long. V gave up 6 bases and J gave up 2 bases, with 14 bases separating them. Germline V gene data show CDR1 as MDHEN and CDR2 as SYDVKM. CDR3 protein: CASRERTMTYEQYF. The CDR3 region has the DNA TGTGCCAGCAGGGAACGGACCATGACCTACGAGCAGTACTTC.

This rearrangement joins TRBV2 to TRBJ2-3; 15 bases agree with TRBD2. The CDR3 is made up of 15 amino acids. Germline CDR1 SNHLY, CDR2 FYNNEI. J was trimmed by 8 bases and V by 6 bases; bases with no gene match: 6. The DNA of the CDR3 is TGTGCCAGCAGAGAGGGACTAGCGGGAGGACCTACGCAGTATTTT. The encoded protein is CASREGLAGGPTQYF.

The chain couples TRBV11-3 to TRBJ2-3; TRBD1 agrees at 8 bases. Trimming cost V 5 bases and J 7 bases; bases outside gene matches: 8. Germline V gives CDR1 SGHNT, CDR2 YENEEA. This CDR3 contains 14 residues. The CDR3, as DNA: TGTGCCAGCAGCCTTGGACAGGGTGAGAATACGCAGTATTTT. Translating it yields CASSLGQGENTQYF.